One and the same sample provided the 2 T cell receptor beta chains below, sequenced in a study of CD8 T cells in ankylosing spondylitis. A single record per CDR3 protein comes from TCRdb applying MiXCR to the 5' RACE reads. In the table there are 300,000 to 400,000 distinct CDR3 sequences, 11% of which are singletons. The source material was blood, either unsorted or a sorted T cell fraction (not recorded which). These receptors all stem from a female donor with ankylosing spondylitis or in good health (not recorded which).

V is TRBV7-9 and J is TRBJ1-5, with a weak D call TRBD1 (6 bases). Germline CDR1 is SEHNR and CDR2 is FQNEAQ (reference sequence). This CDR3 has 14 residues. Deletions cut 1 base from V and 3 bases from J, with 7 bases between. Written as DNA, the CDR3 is TGTGCCAGCAGCTTAGGGACAGACAATCAGCCCCAGCATTTT. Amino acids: CASSLGTDNQPQHF.

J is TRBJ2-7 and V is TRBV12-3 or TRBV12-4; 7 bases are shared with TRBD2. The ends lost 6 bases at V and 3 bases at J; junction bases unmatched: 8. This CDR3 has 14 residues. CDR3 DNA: TGTGCCAGCAGGGAAGGGCCTAGCGGCTACGAGCAGTACTTC. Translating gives CASREGPSGYEQYF.